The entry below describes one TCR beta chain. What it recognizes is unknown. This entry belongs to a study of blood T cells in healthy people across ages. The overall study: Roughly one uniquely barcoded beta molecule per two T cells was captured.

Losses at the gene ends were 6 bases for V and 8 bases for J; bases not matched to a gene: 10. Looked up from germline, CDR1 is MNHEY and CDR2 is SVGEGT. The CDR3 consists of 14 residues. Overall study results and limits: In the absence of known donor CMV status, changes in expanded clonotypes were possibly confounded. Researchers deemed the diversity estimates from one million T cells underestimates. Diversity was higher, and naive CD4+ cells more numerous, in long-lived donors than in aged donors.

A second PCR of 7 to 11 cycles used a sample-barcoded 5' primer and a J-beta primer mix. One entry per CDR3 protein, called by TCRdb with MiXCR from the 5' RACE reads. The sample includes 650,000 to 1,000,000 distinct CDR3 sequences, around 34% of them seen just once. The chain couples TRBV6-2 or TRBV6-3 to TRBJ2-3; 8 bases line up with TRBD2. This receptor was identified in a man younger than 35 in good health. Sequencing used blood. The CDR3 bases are TGTGCCAGCAGGGACGGGGGGGCAATTGGTACGCAGTATTTT. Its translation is CASRDGGAIGTQYF.